Presented here are 9 T cell receptor beta chains from one specimen sequenced in a study of T cell clonality in common variable immunodeficiency. The repertoire was sequenced with immunoSEQ multiplex PCR; TCRdb's copy has only in-frame clones and lacks some. The sample has about 34,000 clones, none seen only once; the top ten hold less than 30%. Their antigens remain unidentified. General observations from the study: Fewer deletions and N-nucleotide insertions were reportedly seen in common variable immunodeficiency TCR beta sequences.

Sample: peripheral blood mononuclear cells. The receptors shown here come from a human donor with common variable immunodeficiency.

Ten or more counts support this clone. The read comes to an end 3 residues before the CDR3 does, leaving the germline J gene to fill in the end. This chain connects TRBV30 to TRBJ2-7; 9 bases line up with TRBD1. V was clipped by 5 bases and J by 2 bases; unmatched bases: 7. The CDR3 is made up of 14 amino acids. Looked up from germline, CDR1 is GTSNPN and CDR2 is SVGIG (reference sequence). Here the CDR3 reads CAWGHWDRAYEQYF. The part of the CDR3 DNA that was read is TGTGCCTGGGGTCACTGGGACAGGGCCTACGAG.

This clone was counted at least ten times. The read ends 3 residues early relative to the CDR3; the germline J gene fills the gap. The rearrangement uses TRBV7-6 and TRBJ1-1, with D maybe TRBD1 (5 bases). The length of the CDR3 is 14 residues. V was clipped by 5 bases and J by 3 bases, with 13 bases between them. Germline CDR1 reads SGHVS; CDR2 reads FNYEAQ. CDR3 protein: CASSPRAGDTEAFF. The sequenced CDR3 bases are TGTGCCAGCAGCCCCAGGGCTGGGGACACTGAA.

This clone has just a few counts. The read ends 3 residues shy of where the CDR3 ends; the end is completed using the germline J gene. V usage is TRBV19 and J usage is TRBJ2-1, with D hard to call. There are 15 residues in the CDR3. Germline V gives CDR1 LNHDA, CDR2 SQIVND (reference sequence). Trimming removed 5 bases from V and 0 bases from J, with 11 bases in between. CDR3 DNA, as far as it was read: TGTGCCAGTAGTCCCGGTTCCCCCTCCTACAATGAG. It encodes CASSPGSPSYNE. The complete CDR3 reads CASSPGSPSYNEQFF.

This clone was observed at least ten times. The read ends 3 residues before the CDR3 terminus; that terminus is restored from the germline J gene. V gene TRBV16 combines with J gene TRBJ2-7, with 10 nucleotides matching TRBD2. The CDR3 consists of 14 residues. The germline gives CDR1 KGHSY, CDR2 FQNENV. V gave up 0 bases and J gave up 6 bases; unmatched junction bases: 2. CDR3 protein: CASSQSGTSVEQYF. Partial CDR3 DNA: TGTGCCAGCAGCCAATCTGGGACTAGCGTCGAG.

There are a few counts of this clone. The part of the CDR3 DNA that was read is TGCAGTGCTAGAGTAGGGCATCGGTCCTACGAG. Protein: CSARVGHRSYE. The whole CDR3 region reads CSARVGHRSYEQYF. The chain recombines TRBV20-1 with TRBJ2-7; D is undetermined. The read is 3 residues too short to cover the CDR3 end, so that end is filled in from the germline J gene. Trimming shortened V by 1 base and J by 1 base, and 11 bases separated the two germline ends. This CDR3 has 14 amino acids. Germline V gene data show CDR1 as DFQATT and CDR2 as SNEGSKA (reference sequence).

There are many counts of this clone. The read stops 3 residues short of the end of the CDR3; the missing end is completed from the germline J gene. The rearrangement links TRBV7-7 to TRBJ2-1; D might be TRBD1 (6 bases). Trimming left V 1 base short and J 4 bases short, with 11 bases between. CDR3 size: 15 residues. Germline CDR1 and CDR2: SSHAT and FNYEAQ (reference sequence). The CDR3 sequence: CASSLGQGMYNEQFF. The covered CDR3 bases are TGTGCCAGCAGCTTAGGTCAGGGGATGTACAATGAG.

This clone was found a few times. The CDR3 end is not reached by the read, which stops 3 residues before it; the germline J gene fills it in. This chain uses TRBV20-1 with TRBJ2-3, with TRBD2 matching 7 bases. J lost 3 bases, V lost 6 bases, and 12 bases had no gene match. Germline V lookup: CDR1 DFQATT, CDR2 SNEGSKA (reference sequence). The CDR3 totals 15 residues. The CDR3 DNA, read in part, is TGCAGTGCCGATAGCGGGTGGGGAGGAACAGATACG. Translated, it gives CSADSGWGGTDT. The CDR3 in full is CSADSGWGGTDTQYF.

This clone was counted ten times or more. CDR3 loop: CASSLGTGQGNTEAFF. The part of the CDR3 DNA that was read is TGTGCCAGCAGCTTAGGGACAGGACAAGGGAACACTGAA. The chain is built from TRBV13 and TRBJ1-1; the D gene is possibly TRBD1 (6 bases). The read terminates 3 residues ahead of where the CDR3 ends, so the germline J gene completes it. The germline V gene has CDR1 PRHDT and CDR2 FYEKMQ (reference sequence). Trimming removed 0 bases from V and 1 base from J, with 12 bases in between. This CDR3 spans 16 amino acids.

The CDR3 loop is CASRQRAEETQYF. Incomplete CDR3 DNA: TGTGCCAGTCGCCAAAGGGCCGAAGAGACC. V gene TRBV19 combines with J gene TRBJ2-5; D gene ambiguous. The CDR3 end falls 3 residues outside the read, so it is completed with the germline J gene. The V gene's germline CDR1 is LNHDA and CDR2 SQIVND (reference sequence). CDR3 length equals 13 residues. Deletions cut 8 bases from V and 3 bases from J, with 13 bases between.